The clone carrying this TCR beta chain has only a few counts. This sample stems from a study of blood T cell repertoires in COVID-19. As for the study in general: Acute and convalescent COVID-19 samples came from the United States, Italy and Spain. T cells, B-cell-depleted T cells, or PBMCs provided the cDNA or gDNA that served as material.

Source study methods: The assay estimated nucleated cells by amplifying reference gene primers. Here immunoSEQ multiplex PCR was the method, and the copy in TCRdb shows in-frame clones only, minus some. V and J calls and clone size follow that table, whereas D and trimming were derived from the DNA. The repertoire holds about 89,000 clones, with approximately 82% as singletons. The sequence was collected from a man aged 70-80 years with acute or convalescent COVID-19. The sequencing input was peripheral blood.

CDR3 bases: TGTGCCAGCAGTTACGGCAGCAGGGGGCAAAGGTACGAGCAGTACTTC. It is translated as CASSYGSRGQRYEQYF. The rearrangement uses TRBV6-5 and TRBJ2-7; 8 bases align to TRBD1. Per the germline V gene, CDR1 is MNHEY and CDR2 is SVGAGI. J lost 4 bases, V lost 2 bases, and 10 bases had no gene match. This CDR3 comprises 16 residues.